This TCR beta chain was recorded in a study of cytomegalovirus exposure and HLA in healthy donors. Study-wide findings and caveats: Across donors, most TCRs were seen rarely, yet some public ones were widespread. The authors later found TCR association rates varying by HLA locus, with DRB1 most and HLA-C fewest. Further analysis, carried out later, found HLA-associated TCR beta chains more clonally expanded than equally common other chains. Presence/absence analyses supposed approximately even sequencing depth among donors.

It was with 60 Vbeta and 13 Jbeta primers that the PCR ran. The protocol was immunoSEQ multiplex PCR, while the TCRdb copy is restricted to in-frame clones and leaves out a portion. The repertoire holds 150,000 or so clones, with 80% as singletons. This clone came up a few times. What it binds is unknown. The V and J ends lost 7 bases and 7 bases, in that order; junction bases with no gene match: 13. Looked up from germline, CDR1 is SGHAT and CDR2 is FQNNGV. The CDR3 consists of 16 residues. The source material was PBMCs. The chain carries TRBV11-2 and TRBJ2-1, with TRBD2 matching 10 bases. The TCR originated in a man aged 30-40 years in good health and CMV-seropositive. CDR3 bases: TGTGCCAGCACCCCACCCCTAGCGGGAGTTCTAAATGAGCAGTTCTTC. This encodes CASTPPLAGVLNEQFF.